This T cell receptor beta chain was recovered during a study of cytomegalovirus exposure and HLA in healthy donors. Repertoires were generated with immunoSEQ multiplex PCR, while TCRdb's copy carries only in-frame clones and drops some. The data hold about 190,000 clones, with 86% observed a single time. The V and J ends lost 4 bases and 3 bases, in that order; junction bases with no gene match: 6. In germline, CDR1 is SGHDN, CDR2 FVKESK. The CDR3 is made up of 14 amino acids. Findings and limits, study-wide: Using the classifier, cytomegalovirus status was reportedly diagnosed with high specificity and sensitivity. The dataset shows that most TCR sequences were rare, while some public TCRs occurred in many donors. The authors enumerated 150 to 200 TCR beta chains as linked to cytomegalovirus.

Separate from the roughly 720-subject first cohort was the approximately 130-subject validation cohort, to which the donors belonged. In this sample, this clone turned up once. Its antigen is undetermined. Material for sequencing was PBMCs. The chain carries TRBV14 and TRBJ2-7; 7 positions match TRBD2. The TCR originated in a woman aged 18-29 years in good health and CMV-seronegative. In DNA form, the CDR3 reads TGTGCCAGCAGCCCGCCGGGGGGATACTACGAGCAGTACTTC. Translating gives CASSPPGGYYEQYF.